The T cell receptor beta chain described here comes from a study of shared clonotypes between healthy human individuals (TCRdb year 2020). Broadly, across the study: The cohort comprised a couple of women and a few men aged 18 to 49 years. Different laboratories and diverse techniques were used to prepare libraries and sequence TCR repertoires, to increase sequencing depth and limit assay-specific biases. Blood TCR repertoires of a handful of healthy adults were deeply sequenced to estimate repertoire size and the extent of clonotype sharing between individuals. For each donor, CD4 naive and CD4 memory were each run on three plates, CD8 naive on two plates, and CD8 memory on one plate. Per donor, leukapheresis produced somewhere between about 0.9 and 9.5 billion PBMCs.

Turning to this clone: This receptor's antigen is unknown. It has no much larger one-base neighbor in the sample; base qualities were not kept. Other DNA sequences of this sample code for an identical CDR3.

The donors were healthy, HIV-negative adults with no recently reported acute infections or vaccinations. Only Caucasian adults living in Nashville, Tennessee, USA were represented among the donors. Magnetic negative selection was used to enrich CD4+ T cells, after which naive cells were positively selected on CD45RA and the negative fraction became the memory subset. Blood was collected by leukapheresis, and PBMCs were isolated by Ficoll-Histopaque density gradient centrifugation and then cryopreserved in liquid nitrogen vapor phase. Purity and quantity of every magnetically sorted T cell population were checked by analytical flow cytometry. Genomic DNA was isolated from each sorted fraction and quantified by UV absorbance on a Nanodrop 2000c. Results and caveats for the whole study, not just this receptor: Sampling was restricted to blood, and TCR repertoires in tissues likely differ from the TCR repertoires found in blood. Rarefaction of sorted-subset datasets indicated incomplete sequencing despite the large sequencing depth. Because the study included only a small number of donors, the genetic and exposure-history diversity represented was limited. When several donors were compared, the shared fraction of clonotypes was approximately 5% for naive CD4, around 4% for naive CD8, 2% to 2.5% for memory CD4, and about 0.36% for memory CD8. Pairwise subsampling led to the expectation that sequencing depth would affect the degree of clonotype sharing among donors. Compared with non-shared clonotypes, the clonotypes found in all four sorted-subset donors had higher generation probabilities. Estimated clonotype richness was generally larger for naive than for memory subsets.

Deletion took 3 bases off V and 3 bases off J, with a span of 10 bases between the germline ends. The CDR3 contains 13 residues, cysteine and phenylalanine counted. Only the CDR3 part of the read is kept: 39 bases, read in frame from the first base. According to the germline V gene, CDR1 reads SGHRS and CDR2 reads YFSETQ. Using the deep immunoSEQ assay, TCR CDR3 regions were amplified from genomic DNA by multiplex PCR. Genomic DNA extracted from each cell subset was distributed evenly over all wells of several immunoSEQ 96-well plates, and each plate served as one replicate. Each replicate PCR for sorted subsets received around 200 ng genomic DNA, equal to about 30,000 T cell genomes. The purified libraries were quantified using a Qubit 3.0 fluorometer, sized with a Bioanalyzer 2100, and then quantified again using the KAPA Library Quantification kit. Every immunoSEQ 96-well plate was sequenced on a dedicated single-read 150-cycle Illumina NextSeq 550 flow cell. In the source study's methods: The immunoSEQ output contained only junctional sequences without quality scores, so filtering could not match that applied to full-length reads. To assign V/J genes and CDR3, sequences were annotated against IMGT germline references using PyIR, a Python wrapper for IgBLAST v1.9. Any read was removed if the V/J assignment was weak (E-value above 1e-6), the CDR3 was missing, or the read contained stop codons, out-of-frame junctions, or ambiguous translated residues. V3J clonotypes were defined as sequences sharing an identical inferred V gene, J gene, and CDR3 amino acid sequence. The percentage overlap between two repertoires was calculated by dividing the number of shared unique clonotypes by the size of the smaller repertoire. Repertoire richness was assessed with RTK rarefaction, the Chao1 estimator, and Recon v2.1 estimates of unobserved clonotypes. Generation probabilities were computed with OLGA for all TCRbeta clonotypes obtained by the gDNA method from several donors. This is the immuneACCESS table as TCRdb keeps it, with only in-frame sequences that have V and J called. A part of the clones is gone; compared with another copy, unresolved V genes explain less than half, and the rest is unexplained. That table furnishes V, J and clone size, whereas the DNA furnished D and trimming. The sample has some 1.5 million clones on record, about 96% of them singletons. Together, the top ten hold approximately 1.1% of the sample.

What was sequenced was naive CD4+ T cells sorted from blood. According to the study, the label for this sample's cell subset or site signals: CD45RA+ positively selected. Recombination connected TRBV5-1 to TRBJ2-7; tentative D gene TRBD2, with 5 bases matching. The clonotype originates from a man aged 25 to 45 in good health. This receptor has the CDR3 CASSSGLVYEQYF. In nucleotides, the sequence is TGCGCCAGCAGCTCCGGACTTGTCTACGAGCAGTACTTC.